This T cell receptor (delta chain) emerged from a study of gamma-delta T cells after stem cell transplantation. Germline-derived CDR1 and CDR2 are TSWWSYY and QGS. The CDR3 extends over 19 amino acids. The ends were cut back, 2 bases at V and 1 base at J, with 23 bases in the middle. Relative to its sample, this clone is medium-sized. Other DNA sequences in the same sample also yield this CDR3. TCRdb redid clone calling on the RT-PCR reads using CATT. Of thousands of delta-chain clones in the sample, roughly 15% were seen once. The sequence came from a human donor. It is not recorded whose cells these are; they may come from a transplant donor. Sequenced material: gamma-delta T cells. This chain joins TRDV1 and TRDJ1; maybe TRDD2 (6 bases). The CDR3 sequence: CALGEITSYVRTGTDKLIF. Here the CDR3 DNA reads TGTGCTCTTGGGGAAATTACCTCCTACGTCCGTACCGGCACCGATAAACTCATCTTT.